These 9 T cell receptor beta chains came from one sample sequenced in a study of tumor-infiltrating lymphocytes in primary liver carcinoma. The approximately 20-31 mg bulk tissue piece was not sorted before simultaneous RNA and DNA extraction. From approximately 500 ng total RNA, TCR beta cDNA was generated with a primer in the constant region. Modified slightly, ARM-PCR produced TCR beta libraries over three nested multiplex PCR rounds. TRBV1-TRBV30 forward primers and a C-beta reverse primer were used in the first two PCR rounds, which each ran for approximately 9 cycles. One entry per CDR3 protein, called by TCRdb with MiXCR from the multiplex PCR reads. This table holds more than 45,000 distinct CDR3 sequences, roughly 77% found once. Sequenced input: liver tumor tissue from sampling region 3. The subset here: tumor region T3, left-lateral pole. The source is a middle-aged man with primary liver carcinoma and hepatitis B virus infection.

A remark on this clonotype: A read error may produce the germline difference seen at one junction end. CDR3 in amino acids: CANSGRRDQPQHF. The CDR3 coding sequence is TGTGCCAACAGTGGTCGACGAGATCAGCCCCAACACTTT. This chain connects TRBV28 to TRBJ1-5; D uncertain. Germline V gene data show CDR1 as MDHEN and CDR2 as SYDVKM. The CDR3 runs 13 residues.

A word on this clonotype: Since a much larger clone is just one base distant, this may be a read error. CDR3 loop: CASRCEKGTEAFF. The CDR3 bases are TGTGCCAGCCGCTGTGAAAAGGGAACTGAAGCTTTCTTT. The V and J genes are TRBV18 and TRBJ1-1, with D hard to call. The V end lost 8 bases, the J end lost 5 bases, and 15 bases lay between the germline ends. Per the germline V gene, CDR1 is KGHSH and CDR2 is LQKENI. CDR3 length: 13 residues.

To note about this clonotype: Without the conserved terminal phenylalanine or tryptophan, this CDR3 likely stems from a read error. It is unclear where the CDR3 begins or ends on the DNA, so no DNA is shown, and the CDR3 is as TCRdb lists it. V and J are TRBV11-2 and TRBJ1-1; whether TRBD1, the table's D call, matches the DNA was not checked. The germline V gene has CDR1 SGHAT and CDR2 FQNNGV. The CDR3 contains 17 residues when both ends are counted. CDR3 region: CASSRMGGRGFGTEAFS.

This clonotype was counted between two and nine times. The junction and the germline gene differ at one end; a read error may be behind it. The chain is built from TRBV6-2 or TRBV6-3 and TRBJ2-1, with 12 bases lining up with TRBD1. The germline V gene encodes CDR1 MNHEY and CDR2 SVGEGT. The CDR3 is 13 amino acids. CDR3 bases: TGTGCCGGCAGTTACACGTCCGGGACAGGGGGCTTCTTC. Translating gives CAGSYTSGTGGFF.

The V call is TRBV12-3 or TRBV12-4, the J call TRBJ2-7; D possibly corresponds to TRBD2 (5 bases). CDR3 length: 12 residues. Trimming pared 3 bases from V and 8 bases from J, leaving 11 bases between. CDR3 DNA sequence: TGTGCCAGCAGTTTGGAGGCTGTCAAGCAGTACTTC. This encodes CASSLEAVKQYF.

This clonotype was detected a few times. An end of the junction differs from the germline gene, which may be a read error. The chain employs TRBV10-1 and TRBJ2-5, with D perhaps matching TRBD2 (6 bases). CDR1 is WNHNN, CDR2 SYGVQD, per germline (reference sequence). The CDR3 loop spans 13 amino acids. In nucleotides, the CDR3 is TGCGCCAACAGTGAGGAGGGCCAAGAGACCCAGTACTTC. This gives the protein CANSEEGQETQYF.

To note about this clonotype: The conserved phenylalanine or tryptophan normally closing the CDR3 is absent here, so this likely arose from a read error. The V gene is TRBV7-9, the J gene TRBJ1-1; TRBD1 might be the D (5 bases). Germline loops: CDR1 SEHNR, CDR2 FQNEAQ (reference sequence). The ends were cut back, 7 bases at V and 4 bases at J, with 10 bases in the middle. The CDR3 is 12 residues long. CDR3 region: CASIPGGTEAFS. CDR3 DNA sequence: TGTGCCAGCATCCCCGGGGGCACTGAAGCTTTCTCT.

This clonotype was recorded at least ten times. The chain joins TRBV30 to TRBJ2-3, with D possibly matching TRBD1 (5 bases). V was cut by 7 bases and J by 2 bases, with 7 bases left in between. The germline V gene encodes CDR1 GTSNPN and CDR2 SVGIG (reference sequence). This CDR3 contains 11 residues. CDR3 in DNA: TGTGCCTTGGGGCTCACAGATACGCAGTATTTT. As protein: CALGLTDTQYF.

The J gene is TRBJ2-7, the V gene TRBV2; D is unclear. There are 12 residues in the CDR3. The germline gives CDR1 SNHLY, CDR2 FYNNEI. The ends were cut back, 8 bases at V and 4 bases at J, with 12 bases in the middle. The CDR3, as DNA: TGTGCCAGCTACACGGAAGAGTACGAGCAGTACTTC. It yields the protein CASYTEEYEQYF.